Reported below is one T cell receptor (beta chain). The data were produced by immunoSEQ multiplex PCR, yet TCRdb's version contains in-frame clones alone and is incomplete. This table has nearly 750,000 clones, roughly two thirds appearing once. The data derive from a study of shared clonotypes between healthy human individuals. Germline CDR1 reads KGHSH; CDR2 reads LQKENI. The CDR3 runs 17 residues. Trimming removed 6 bases at V and 3 bases at J, with 23 bases between. All donors qualified as healthy HIV-negative adults and had experienced no recent acute infections or vaccinations. This receptor was identified in a woman in her twenties or thirties in good health. V and J are TRBV18 and TRBJ2-5; D might be TRBD2 (6 bases). Sequenced sample: memory CD4+ T cells sorted from blood. Indicated subset: CD45RA-negative fraction. The CDR3 DNA follows: TGTGCCAGCTCGCCCCCAGAGGCGGGATCCACTAAAGAGACCCAGTACTTC. It is translated as CASSPPEAGSTKETQYF.